This T cell receptor (beta chain) was identified during a study of shared clonotypes between healthy human individuals (dated by TCRdb to 2018 to 2020). About the investigation overall: The cohort comprised a couple of women and a few men aged 18 to 49 years. Blood TCR repertoires of a handful of healthy adults were deeply sequenced to estimate repertoire size and the extent of clonotype sharing between individuals. Per donor, leukapheresis produced somewhere between about 0.94 and 9.5 billion PBMCs. Libraries were prepared and TCR repertoires were sequenced by different laboratories using diverse techniques, in order to increase sequencing depth and limit assay-specific biases. For each donor, CD4 naive and CD4 memory were each run on three plates, CD8 naive on two plates, and CD8 memory on one plate. The paper as a whole reports these results and caveats: When several donors were compared, the shared fraction of clonotypes was about 5.5% for naive CD4, approximately 3.5% for naive CD8, roughly 2.3% for memory CD4, and around 0.37% for memory CD8. Clonotypes shared by all four sorted-subset donors showed higher generation probabilities than non-shared clonotypes. Sampling was limited to blood, and TCR repertoires in tissue likely differ from TCR repertoires in blood. Pairwise subsampling led to the expectation that sequencing depth would affect the degree of clonotype sharing among donors. The genetic and exposure-history diversity represented was limited by the small number of donors. Estimated clonotype richness was generally larger for naive than for memory subsets. Even with the large sequencing depth, rarefaction of the sorted-subset datasets indicated that sequencing was incomplete.

CD8 naive samples consisted of CD45RO-negative cells that were positively selected for CCR7, yielding a CD45RA+CCR7+ population without TemRA cells. Donors were healthy HIV-negative adults with no recently reported acute infections or vaccinations. All donors were Caucasian adults living in Nashville, Tennessee, USA. Blood was obtained by leukapheresis, after which PBMCs were separated by Ficoll-Histopaque density gradient centrifugation and cryopreserved in liquid nitrogen vapor phase. Purity and quantity of every magnetically sorted T cell population were checked by analytical flow cytometry. From each sorted fraction, genomic DNA was isolated and quantified by UV absorbance on a Nanodrop 2000c. This clone was observed once. There is no known antigen for this receptor. No base qualities exist here, and no much larger clone lies one base off it. Using the deep immunoSEQ assay, multiplex PCR amplified TCR CDR3 regions from genomic DNA. Extracted genomic DNA from each cell subset was spread evenly across all wells of several immunoSEQ 96-well plates, with each plate serving as a replicate. Each replicate PCR for sorted subsets received around 0.2 ug genomic DNA, equal to tens of thousands of T cell genomes. Purified libraries were measured with a Qubit 3.0 fluorometer, size-checked on a Bioanalyzer 2100, and measured again with the KAPA Library Quantification kit. A separate single-read 150-cycle Illumina NextSeq 550 flow cell was used to sequence each immunoSEQ 96-well plate. The authors processed their data as follows. The immunoSEQ output contained only junctional sequences without quality scores, so filtering could not match that applied to full-length reads. Sequences were annotated with PyIR, a Python wrapper for IgBLAST v1.9, and V/J genes and CDR3 were assigned using IMGT germline references. Any read was removed if the V/J assignment was weak (E-value above 1e-6), the CDR3 was missing, or the read contained stop codons, out-of-frame junctions, or ambiguous translated residues. A V3J clonotype was defined by an identical inferred V gene, J gene, and CDR3 amino acid sequence. To compute the percentage overlap between repertoires, the number of shared unique clonotypes was divided by the size of the smaller repertoire. Repertoire richness was assessed with RTK rarefaction, the Chao1 estimator, and Recon v2.1 estimates of unobserved clonotypes. OLGA was used to compute generation probabilities for all TCRbeta clonotypes that the gDNA method yielded from four donors. TCRdb provides this immuneACCESS table in a form limited to in-frame rearrangements. Some clones are lacking; in checked studies, under half of them reflect an unresolved V gene, and why the rest are absent is not known. D and trimming were read from the DNA, whereas the V and J calls and clone size are those reported in that table. Across this sample there are around 2,100,000 clones, with about 95% seen only once. The ten largest clones take up approximately 1.2% of the sample.

CDR1 and CDR2, per the germline V gene, are MDHEN and SYDVKM. Trimming at the junction amounts to 2 bases on V and 2 bases on J, and the germline ends lie 14 bases apart. There are 16 amino acids in the CDR3, from cysteine to phenylalanine inclusive. Solely the CDR3 DNA is kept, with 48 bases framed from the first base. Sequencing was carried out using naive CD8+ T cells sorted from blood. The cell subset or site label for this specimen denotes: CD45RA+CCR7+. Recombination joined TRBV28 with TRBJ2-3; the D gene is perhaps TRBD2, on 6 matching bases. This TCR derives from a man between 18 and 35 years old in good health. The CDR3 region: CASSLRSEGYTDTQYF. The sequenced DNA: TGTGCCAGCAGTTTAAGGTCGGAGGGCTACACAGATACGCAGTATTTT.